A selection of T cell receptor beta chains follows, all from one sample in a study of T cells expressing NK-cell markers. After re-calling the 5' RACE reads, TCRdb lists one entry per CDR3 protein, DNA absent. The sample data list about 180,000 distinct CDR3 sequences. Specimen: blood T cells: a sorted CD56 or NKG2C T cell subset, CD4+ or CD8+ T cells, or bulk PBMC T cells (not recorded which). The receptors were sampled from a woman aged 18 to 75 in good health. CDR3s include the opening cysteine and the closing phenylalanine or tryptophan. Fields, in order: clone size, V gene, J gene, CDR3 protein. Size tells how often a clone was seen (once, few, many) or the class of an expanded clone, and some rows leave it out.

size: NA; V: TRBV15; J: TRBJ2-4; CDR3: CATSKARTGRTKNIQYF
size: NA; V: TRBV5-1; J: TRBJ1-4; CDR3: CASSSPREDLSSSEKLFF
size: NA; V: TRBV4-2; J: TRBJ2-5; CDR3: CASSQGSSGGETQYF
size: NA; V: TRBV5-1; J: TRBJ2-3; CDR3: CASSSGTSGRMGTDTQYF
size: NA; V: TRBV20-1; J: TRBJ2-5; CDR3: CSASDPSGRMETQYF
size: NA; V: TRBV2; J: TRBJ2-3; CDR3: CASRETGGPTDTQYF
size: NA; V: TRBV11-2; J: TRBJ2-3; CDR3: CASSSRTSTDTQYF
size: NA; V: TRBV7-8; J: TRBJ2-2; CDR3: CASTPLAGGFINTGELFF
size: NA; V: TRBV18; J: TRBJ2-6; CDR3: CASSPPGVMALSGANVLTF
size: NA; V: TRBV5-5; J: TRBJ1-1; CDR3: CASSFGVEAFF
size: NA; V: TRBV20-1; J: TRBJ2-5; CDR3: CSASGDRTTLQETQYF
size: NA; V: TRBV2; J: TRBJ2-7; CDR3: CASRVTTGGTEQYF
size: NA; V: TRBV18; J: TRBJ2-5; CDR3: CASSPTRTGFSETQYF
size: NA; V: TRBV20-1; J: TRBJ2-2; CDR3: CSASGTALGELFF
size: NA; V: TRBV20-1; J: TRBJ2-7; CDR3: CSAALAGGIYEQYF
size: NA; V: TRBV12-3/TRBV12-4; J: TRBJ1-1; CDR3: CASSLSGVDTEAFF
size: NA; V: TRBV6-1; J: TRBJ2-7; CDR3: CASSRDRDRALLLYF
size: NA; V: TRBV15; J: TRBJ1-2; CDR3: CATSIVGANYGYTF
size: NA; V: TRBV5-1; J: TRBJ2-4; CDR3: CASSLARGPDIQYF
size: NA; V: TRBV5-1; J: TRBJ2-1; CDR3: CASSPPGPGGYNEQFF
size: NA; V: TRBV27; J: TRBJ2-7; CDR3: CASSTERYGNEQYF
size: NA; V: TRBV27; J: TRBJ1-5; CDR3: CASSLQGEGNQPQHF
size: NA; V: TRBV25-1; J: TRBJ2-3; CDR3: CASSEWQGASDTQYF
size: NA; V: TRBV12-3/TRBV12-4; J: TRBJ1-1; CDR3: CASRRGQGNTEAFF
size: NA; V: TRBV20-1; J: TRBJ1-4; CDR3: CSAQGRGQGNEKLFF
size: NA; V: TRBV20-1; J: TRBJ2-1; CDR3: CSASIISGVDEQFF
size: medium-sized; V: TRBV12-3/TRBV12-4; J: TRBJ2-1; CDR3: CASNSAGLQGSHEQFF
size: NA; V: TRBV6-1; J: TRBJ2-5; CDR3: CASSETSSASGGTQYF
size: NA; V: TRBV5-1; J: TRBJ2-1; CDR3: CASREDRAVSYNEQFF
size: NA; V: TRBV2; J: TRBJ2-7; CDR3: CASSREGHGEQYF
size: NA; V: TRBV20-1; J: TRBJ1-5; CDR3: CSAADRSLDQPQHF
size: NA; V: TRBV5-1; J: TRBJ2-1; CDR3: CASGTSLLGEQFF
size: NA; V: TRBV11-3; J: TRBJ2-1; CDR3: CASSTRVGGGNEQFF
size: NA; V: TRBV5-1; J: TRBJ2-1; CDR3: CASSYGTLSYNEQFF
size: NA; V: TRBV9; J: TRBJ1-1; CDR3: CASNLGGESTEAFF
size: NA; V: TRBV6-1; J: TRBJ2-3; CDR3: CASSRDRGDTQYF
size: NA; V: TRBV11-2; J: TRBJ1-6; CDR3: CASSPHQEGVDIGGYNSPLHF
size: NA; V: TRBV7-3; J: TRBJ2-1; CDR3: CASSSGQGADEQFF
size: NA; V: TRBV25-1; J: TRBJ1-6; CDR3: CATHPRGDSPLHF
size: NA; V: TRBV5-1; J: TRBJ2-1; CDR3: CASTPGPTYNEQFF
size: NA; V: TRBV3-1; J: TRBJ2-3; CDR3: CASSPSGAADTQYF
size: NA; V: TRBV9; J: TRBJ2-7; CDR3: CASSEHEGAGVYEQYF
size: NA; V: TRBV24-1; J: TRBJ2-6; CDR3: CATSGQTSGANVLTF
size: NA; V: TRBV5-1; J: TRBJ2-3; CDR3: CASSTLAGLPSDTQYF
size: NA; V: TRBV5-1; J: TRBJ2-5; CDR3: CASAPLSGTIAETQYF
size: NA; V: TRBV15; J: TRBJ1-2; CDR3: CATSREGRQGGSYTF
size: NA; V: TRBV6-1; J: TRBJ2-2; CDR3: CASTRERGTGELFF
size: NA; V: TRBV24-1; J: TRBJ2-3; CDR3: CATSGTSDTQYF
size: NA; V: TRBV2; J: TRBJ1-5; CDR3: CASTRDRGNSNQPQHF
size: NA; V: TRBV12-3/TRBV12-4; J: TRBJ2-7; CDR3: CASSIGGRSYEQYF
size: NA; V: TRBV30; J: TRBJ2-2; CDR3: CAWGTGLNTGELFF
size: NA; V: TRBV24-1; J: TRBJ2-4; CDR3: CATTMISVAKNIQYF
size: NA; V: TRBV11-1; J: TRBJ1-4; CDR3: CASSSSTTGRANNEKLFF
size: NA; V: TRBV5-1; J: TRBJ1-1; CDR3: CASSLHRQNTEAFF